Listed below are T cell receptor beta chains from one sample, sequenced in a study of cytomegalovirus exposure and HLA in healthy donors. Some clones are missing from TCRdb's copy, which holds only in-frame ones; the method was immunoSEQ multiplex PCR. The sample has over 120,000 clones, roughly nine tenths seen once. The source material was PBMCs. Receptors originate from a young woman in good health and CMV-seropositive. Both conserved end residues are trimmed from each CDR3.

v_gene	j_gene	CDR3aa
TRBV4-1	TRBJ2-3	ASSQGRAGTSTDTQY
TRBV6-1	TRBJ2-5	ASSEGTAGGRFETQY
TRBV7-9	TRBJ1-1	ASSLPNFGQPNTEAF
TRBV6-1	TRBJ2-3	ASSEIAGGTDTQY
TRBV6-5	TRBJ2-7	ASRETGLHEQY
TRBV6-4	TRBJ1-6	ASSDSEGSPLH
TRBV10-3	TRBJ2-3	AISLDRETDTQY
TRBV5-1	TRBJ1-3	ASSFNRLGGSSGNTIY
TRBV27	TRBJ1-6	ASSFLGQGGFNSPLH
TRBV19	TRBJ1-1	ASSPQWGQMNTEAF
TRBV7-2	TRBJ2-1	ASRPAASGGYNEQF
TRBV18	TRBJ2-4	ASSRQPYNAQNIQY
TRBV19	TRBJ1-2	ASSILGQLFANYGYT
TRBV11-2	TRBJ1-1	ASSLAGQGLMNTEAF
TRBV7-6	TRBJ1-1	ASSRASDSTEAF
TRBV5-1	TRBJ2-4	ASSLPGLAKSKNIQY
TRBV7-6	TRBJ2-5	ASSPLAALAGGPETQY
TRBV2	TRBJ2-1	ASRKGGGSYNEQF
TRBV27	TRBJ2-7	ASSWDLAGAGEQY
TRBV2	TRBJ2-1	ASSEYGGANNEQF
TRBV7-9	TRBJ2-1	ASSSLNEQF
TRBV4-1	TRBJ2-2	ASSQGRDLANTGELF
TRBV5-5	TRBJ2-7	ASSLGLISYEQY
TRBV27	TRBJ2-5	ASSPRTGNAETQY
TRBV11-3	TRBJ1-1	ASSLGGDTEAF
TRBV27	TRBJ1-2	ASRWGTATNYGYT
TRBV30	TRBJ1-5	AWSATGAAWGQPQH
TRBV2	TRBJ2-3	ASRAPRTDRTDTQY
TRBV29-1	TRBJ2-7	SVATGYLREQY
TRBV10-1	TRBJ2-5	ASSADRGQETQY
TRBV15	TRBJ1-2	ATSRDLLQGGYGYT
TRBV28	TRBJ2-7	ASSLGPDIAYEQY
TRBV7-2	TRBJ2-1	ASSLAASGGAYNEQF
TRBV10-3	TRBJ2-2	AIRKDRGGLSPGELF
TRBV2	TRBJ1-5	ASSQTGRDQPQH
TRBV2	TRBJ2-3	ASSEGQGGTDTQY
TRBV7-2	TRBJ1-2	ASSSPAVYYGYT
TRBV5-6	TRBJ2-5	ASSWSYRDREQETQY
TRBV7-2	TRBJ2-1	ASSSGTGDYEQF
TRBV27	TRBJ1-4	ASSPGQGIGKLF
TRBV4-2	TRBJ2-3	ASSPLTSGGRRSTDTQY
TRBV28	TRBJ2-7	ASSLRAGGVYEQY
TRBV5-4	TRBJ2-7	ASSPWRAPGHEQY
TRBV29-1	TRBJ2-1	SVDGTSGGPTYNEQF
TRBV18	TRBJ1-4	ASSPWTGGTNEKLF
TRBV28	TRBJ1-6	ASRGQYNSPLH
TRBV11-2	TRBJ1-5	ASSLETLDHQPQH
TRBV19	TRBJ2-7	ASSPMEGNEQY
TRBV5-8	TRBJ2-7	ASSFGIYEQY